This is a list of T cell receptor beta chains from one sample in a study of T cell repertoires in cytomegalovirus infection. These receptors lack a known antigen. TCRdb reprocessed the reads with MiXCR, giving one entry per CDR3 protein. Counted here are about half a million distinct CDR3 sequences, 33% occurring once; the ten biggest clones make up 17%. The sequences come from cultured PBMCs, collected from culture after CMV antigen stimulation. Receptor source: a human donor in good health (CMV status not recorded). Some clones in this sample may be carry-over from other donors' samples. Each CDR3 is given with its conserved first and last residue. The D gene is left open where the match is weak. Size is stated for part of the rows, as once, few or many counts, or as a class when the clone is expanded.

15	NA	TRBV19	NA	TRBJ1-5	TGTGCCAGTAGTATAGGGCAGTATAGCAATCAGCCCCAGCATTTT	CASSIGQYSNQPQHF
14	TRBD1	TRBV24-1	NA	TRBJ1-5	TGTGCCACCAGTCCTTGGGACAGAGCACAGCCCCAGCATTTT	CATSPWDRAQPQHF
11	NA	TRBV25-1	NA	TRBJ2-1	TGTGCCAGCAGTGAATTTAATGAGCAGTTCTTC	CASSEFNEQFF
16	TRBD1	TRBV6-1	NA	TRBJ2-2	TGTGCCACGAAGTTTGGGGGGACAGGGCCCACCGGGGAGCTGTTTTTT	CATKFGGTGPTGELFF
15	TRBD2	TRBV3-1	NA	TRBJ2-1	TGTGCCAGCAGCCCTCCTAGCGGCTCCTACAATGAGCAGTTCTTC	CASSPPSGSYNEQFF
13	NA	TRBV12-3/TRBV12-4	few	TRBJ2-3	TGTGCCAGCACGGACCGGTCCACAGATACGCAGTATTTT	CASTDRSTDTQYF
16	TRBD1	TRBV6-1	many	TRBJ1-4	TGTGCCAGCAGTCTTAGGAGGGACAGAACTAATGAAAAACTGTTTTTT	CASSLRRDRTNEKLFF
15	NA	TRBV7-9	NA	TRBJ1-2	TGTGCCAGCAGCTTTACAGGTGCACAACTACATGGCTACACCTTC	CASSFTGAQLHGYTF
14	NA	TRBV10-2	NA	TRBJ1-5	TGCGCCAGCAGTGAGTCGGGGGGCGGGCAGCCCCAGCATTTT	CASSESGGGQPQHF
19	TRBD2	TRBV27	NA	TRBJ2-1	TGTGCCAGCAGTCCCCGCCCCGGGACTAGCGGGAGGGTTTTCAATGAGCAGTTCTTC	CASSPRPGTSGRVFNEQFF
13	NA	TRBV25-1	NA	TRBJ2-7	TGTGCCAGCGGGCGGGGAACCTCCTACGAGCAGTACTTC	CASGRGTSYEQYF
17	TRBD1	TRBV28	NA	TRBJ1-2	TGTGCCAGCAGTTCCCATACAAGACAGGGAAGTATTAATGGCTACACCTTC	CASSSHTRQGSINGYTF
15	NA	TRBV19	NA	TRBJ1-1	TGTGCCAGTAACCGTCGGGGGGCGATGAACACTGAAGCTTTCTTT	CASNRRGAMNTEAFF
15	TRBD2	TRBV7-2	many	TRBJ2-3	TGTGCCAGCAGCACCAGCGGGGAGACGGCAGATACGCAGTATTTT	CASSTSGETADTQYF
13	NA	TRBV6-1	NA	TRBJ2-1	TGTGCCAGCAGCCCCCGACGGGATCATGAGCAGTTCTTC	CASSPRRDHEQFF
15	NA	TRBV28	few	TRBJ2-7	TGTGCCAGCAGTTCGTCCGGGACTTCCACCTACGAGCAGTACTTC	CASSSSGTSTYEQYF
16	NA	TRBV27	few	TRBJ1-1	TGTGCCAGCAGTTTAGCCCCCACAGGCCTAGACACTGAAGCTTTCTTT	CASSLAPTGLDTEAFF
14	NA	TRBV27	NA	TRBJ2-5	TGTGCCAGCAGACCCACAGGTTTCCAAGAGACCCAGTACTTC	CASRPTGFQETQYF
13	TRBD2	TRBV12-3/TRBV12-4	NA	TRBJ2-1	TGTGCCAGCAGTTTTACGGGAGGTTATGAGCAGTTCTTC	CASSFTGGYEQFF
13	TRBD1	TRBV20-1	NA	TRBJ1-2	TGCAGTGCTAGAGGGCCAGGGGGCTATGGCTACACCTTC	CSARGPGGYGYTF
18	TRBD2	TRBV12-5	few	TRBJ2-5	TGTGCTAGCGGCAGGGCAGAGGGACTAGCGGGAGGGCCTGAGACCCAGTACTTC	CASGRAEGLAGGPETQYF
14	NA	TRBV5-1	NA	TRBJ1-2	TGCGCCAGCAGCCCGGAGACAACTAACTATGGCTACACCTTC	CASSPETTNYGYTF
15	NA	TRBV5-5	NA	TRBJ2-5	TGTGCCAGCAGCCGGGACGGACATAGCCAAGAGACCCAGTACTTC	CASSRDGHSQETQYF
13	TRBD2	TRBV20-1	NA	TRBJ2-1	TGCAGTGCTAGAGGGGCGGGAGGGTTTGAGCAGTTCTTC	CSARGAGGFEQFF
18	NA	TRBV6-6	NA	TRBJ1-6	TGTGCCAGCAGTTACTCCTTCCGGGGTAGCTCCTATAATTCACCCCTCCACTTT	CASSYSFRGSSYNSPLHF
16	TRBD2	TRBV7-6	NA	TRBJ2-1	TGTGCCAGCAGCCCCAAACTAGCGGGGGACTACAATGAGCAGTTCTTC	CASSPKLAGDYNEQFF
15	NA	TRBV11-2	few	TRBJ1-2	TGTGCCAGCAGCGAAGAACTAAGCGGGTACTATGGCTACACCTTC	CASSEELSGYYGYTF
16	TRBD2	TRBV10-3	NA	TRBJ2-2	TGTGCCATCAGTGAGGTGGCTAGCGGGAGCACCGGGGAGCTGTTTTTT	CAISEVASGSTGELFF
12	NA	TRBV10-1	once	TRBJ1-1	TGCGCCAGCAGTGAGTCAATCGGGTCGGCTTTCTTT	CASSESIGSAFF
14	NA	TRBV28	NA	TRBJ1-2	TGTGCCAGCAGTTTATTCAGGGAACCCTATGGCTACACCTTC	CASSLFREPYGYTF
15	NA	TRBV19	NA	TRBJ2-7	TGTGCCAGTAGTTGGCGGGGACGGGGTGACTACGAGCAGTACTTC	CASSWRGRGDYEQYF
17	NA	TRBV12-3/TRBV12-4	NA	TRBJ1-1	TGTGCCAGCAGTTCCACCGGGTCCATTACCCTGAACACTGAAGCTTTCTTT	CASSSTGSITLNTEAFF
15	TRBD2	TRBV11-3	NA	TRBJ2-1	TGTGCCAGCAGTAGCCTAGCGGGGATTTACAATGAGCAGTTCTTC	CASSSLAGIYNEQFF
17	TRBD2	TRBV18	NA	TRBJ2-1	TGTGCCAGCTCAATTGGTGCTAGCGGGAGCGGAGGCGATGAGCAGTTCTTC	CASSIGASGSGGDEQFF
15	TRBD2	TRBV11-1	few	TRBJ2-7	TGTGCCAGCAGCTTAGCGTTCGGGAGGGCCTACGAGCAGTACTTC	CASSLAFGRAYEQYF
13	NA	TRBV20-1	NA	TRBJ1-5	TGCAGTGCTAGACAGGGATTAGCCCAGCCCCAGCATTTT	CSARQGLAQPQHF
15	TRBD2	TRBV9	NA	TRBJ2-1	TGTGCCAGCAGCGTGACTAGCGGGTTTTACAATGAGCAGTTCTTC	CASSVTSGFYNEQFF
13	NA	TRBV12-3/TRBV12-4	NA	TRBJ2-2	TGTGCCAGCAGCCAGAACAGCGCCGGGGAGCTGTTTTTT	CASSQNSAGELFF
15	TRBD2	TRBV4-1	few	TRBJ2-7	TGTGCCAGCAGCCAAGACCGACTAGCGGGAGGCGAGCAGTACTTC	CASSQDRLAGGEQYF
14	NA	TRBV28	NA	TRBJ2-5	TGTGCCAGCAGTTTATGGGTGGGTCAAGAGACCCAGTACTTC	CASSLWVGQETQYF
16	TRBD1	TRBV28	NA	TRBJ2-7	TGTGCCAGCAGTTTTAGGCAGGGGGCGATCTCCTACGAGCAGTACTTC	CASSFRQGAISYEQYF
13	NA	TRBV6-6	few	TRBJ2-2	TGTGCCAGCACCCAAATCAACACCGGGGAGCTGTTTTTT	CASTQINTGELFF
14	TRBD1	TRBV7-2	many	TRBJ2-2	TGTGCCAGCAGCTTAGGGACAGGCACCGGGGAGCTGTTTTTT	CASSLGTGTGELFF
11	NA	TRBV29-1	NA	TRBJ2-3	TGCAGCGCTCAGGAAGGGGATGCGCAGTATTTT	CSAQEGDAQYF
13	NA	TRBV2	few	TRBJ1-2	TGTGCCAGCAGTGGATACAGCCTCTATGGCTACACCTTC	CASSGYSLYGYTF
12	NA	TRBV28	few	TRBJ2-6	TGTGCCATCCGATCTGGGGCCAACGTCCTGACTTTC	CAIRSGANVLTF